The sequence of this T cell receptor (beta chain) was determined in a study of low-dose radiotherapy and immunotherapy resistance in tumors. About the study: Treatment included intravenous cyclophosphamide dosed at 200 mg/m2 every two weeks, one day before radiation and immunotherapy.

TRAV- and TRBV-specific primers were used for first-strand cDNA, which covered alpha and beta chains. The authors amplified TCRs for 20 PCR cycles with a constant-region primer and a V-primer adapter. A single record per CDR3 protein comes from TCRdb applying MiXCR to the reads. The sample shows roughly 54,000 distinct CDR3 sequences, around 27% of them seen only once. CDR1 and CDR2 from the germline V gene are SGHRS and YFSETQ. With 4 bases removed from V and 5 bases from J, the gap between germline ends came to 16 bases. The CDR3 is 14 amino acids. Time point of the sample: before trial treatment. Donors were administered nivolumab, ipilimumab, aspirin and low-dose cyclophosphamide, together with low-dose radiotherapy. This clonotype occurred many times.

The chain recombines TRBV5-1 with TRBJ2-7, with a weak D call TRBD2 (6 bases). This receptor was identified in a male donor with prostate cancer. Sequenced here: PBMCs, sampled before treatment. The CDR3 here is CASSPSIAVHEQYF. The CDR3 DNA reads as TGCGCCAGCAGCCCATCAATAGCGGTCCACGAGCAGTACTTC.